The rows below give T cell receptor beta chains drawn from one sample of a study of post-analysis software for immune sequencing data. MiXCR, run by TCRdb on the PCR reads, gives a single entry per CDR3 protein. In the table there are about 540,000 distinct CDR3 sequences, around 34% of which are singletons. The sample taken for sequencing was blood. The origin of the receptors is a girl between 2 and 17 years old with multiple sclerosis. CDR3s include the opening cysteine and the closing phenylalanine or tryptophan. The D gene is left open where the match is weak. Size tells how often a clone was seen (once, few, many) or the class of an expanded clone, and some rows leave it out.

J	D	V	size	DNA	CDR3
TRBJ2-1	.	TRBV20-1	.	TGCAGTGCTAGAGATCTGCGGAATCGCGATGGGCGGTTCTTC	CSARDLRNRDGRFF
TRBJ2-5	TRBD1	TRBV4-1	few	TGCGCCAGCAGCCAAGAGGGGACAGGGAGGGGAGAGACCCAGTACTTC	CASSQEGTGRGETQYF
TRBJ2-3	TRBD2	TRBV20-1	few	TGCAGTGCTAGAGGGACTAGCCGGACGGATACGCAGTATTTT	CSARGTSRTDTQYF
TRBJ2-3	TRBD2	TRBV4-1	.	TGCGCCAGCAGCCAAAGGGGACTAGCGGGGGAGCCCTACACAGATACGCAGTATTTT	CASSQRGLAGEPYTDTQYF
TRBJ2-5	.	TRBV5-1	.	TGCGCCAGCAGCCTCCATGAATTGGGGACTCAAGAGACCCAGTACTTC	CASSLHELGTQETQYF
TRBJ1-6	TRBD1	TRBV6-4	few	TGTGCCAGCAGTGCTGACGGACAGGTCGGGACACCCCTCCACTTT	CASSADGQVGTPLHF
TRBJ2-5	TRBD1	TRBV28	.	TGTGCCAGCAGTCCCACCGCGACAGGGGTTGAAGAGACCCAGTACTTC	CASSPTATGVEETQYF
TRBJ2-7	.	TRBV4-1	.	TGCGCCAGCAGCCAAGGGGGCCGGTTAGGGGGGCCCCCTTCCTACGAGCAGTACTTC	CASSQGGRLGGPPSYEQYF
TRBJ2-6	TRBD1	TRBV7-3	few	TGTGCCAGCAGCAGGACCGGGACAGGTTCCTCTGGGGCCAACGTCCTGACTTTC	CASSRTGTGSSGANVLTF
TRBJ1-2	.	TRBV7-8	few	TGTGCCAGCAGCTTAACCCTCAACCCTCGTTGGGCCTATGGCTACACCTTC	CASSLTLNPRWAYGYTF
TRBJ2-1	TRBD1	TRBV6-1	.	TGTGCCAGCACCGAGTACAGGGGCCCGCACAATGAGCAGTTCTTC	CASTEYRGPHNEQFF
TRBJ2-5	.	TRBV6-2/TRBV6-3	.	TGTGCCAGCAGTTATTGGGGAGAGACCCAGTACTTC	CASSYWGETQYF
TRBJ2-3	TRBD2	TRBV7-2	few	TGTGCCAGCAGCTTAAGGCGGGGGGGCGCAGATACGCAGTATTTT	CASSLRRGGADTQYF
TRBJ1-6	.	TRBV20-1	.	TGCAGTGCTAGAGTGGGGGGCGCGTCACATTCACCCCTCCACTTT	CSARVGGASHSPLHF
TRBJ2-3	.	TRBV20-1	once	TGCAGTGCTACCCTCGGGACTCCCGGAGATACGCAGTATTTT	CSATLGTPGDTQYF
TRBJ2-5	.	TRBV2	.	TGTGCCAGTGGGGCGGAGCAGTACTTC	CASGAEQYF
TRBJ2-3	.	TRBV15	many	TGTGCCACCAGCGGACTCGGGCGAGATACGCAGTATTTT	CATSGLGRDTQYF
TRBJ2-3	.	TRBV14	few	TGTGCCAGCAGCCCATCGGGACGCACAGATACGCAGTATTTT	CASSPSGRTDTQYF
TRBJ2-3	.	TRBV7-6	.	TGTGCCAGCAGCTTAGAAGCTAGAAGGGCAGATACGCAGTATTTT	CASSLEARRADTQYF
TRBJ1-2	.	TRBV29-1	.	TGCAGCGTTGCCGGGCGCACAACAGGGAACTATGGCTACACCTTC	CSVAGRTTGNYGYTF
TRBJ2-3	TRBD2	TRBV20-1	.	TGCAGTGCTATCAAGACTAGCGGGGGGGCCTTCGATACGCAGTATTTT	CSAIKTSGGAFDTQYF
TRBJ1-2	TRBD1	TRBV7-9	.	TGTGCCAGCAGCTTTAAACAGGGGAAGAGGAATGGCTACACCTTC	CASSFKQGKRNGYTF
TRBJ2-5	TRBD1	TRBV29-1	.	TGCAGCGTGGGGACAGGGCTGGAGACCCAGTACTTC	CSVGTGLETQYF
TRBJ2-3	.	TRBV10-3	many	TGTGCCATCAGTCAAAACACCCCTAGCACAGATACGCAGTATTTT	CAISQNTPSTDTQYF
TRBJ1-4	.	TRBV29-1	.	TGCAGCGTTGAAGATCTTCGGGGCCGCGAAAAACTGTTTTTT	CSVEDLRGREKLFF
TRBJ2-5	.	TRBV11-2	.	TGTGCCAGCAGCTTAAACCCCCATTCGGACGGGCAGTACTTC	CASSLNPHSDGQYF
TRBJ1-1	.	TRBV4-1	.	TGCGCCAGCAGCCAAGGGGGTCTAAGCTCTGAAGCTTTCTTT	CASSQGGLSSEAFF
TRBJ2-7	.	TRBV20-1	many	TGCAGTGCTAGTCCCCGGGGTGGCGAGCAGTACTTC	CSASPRGGEQYF
TRBJ2-1	.	TRBV11-2	.	TGTGCCAGCAGCATTACCGGCTATGATGAGCAGTTCTTC	CASSITGYDEQFF
TRBJ1-2	TRBD1	TRBV5-1	.	TGCGCCAGCAGCCCGGGACAGGATAACTATGGCTACACCTTC	CASSPGQDNYGYTF
TRBJ2-5	TRBD2	TRBV18	.	TGTGCCAGCTCCGTCCAGCGGGGACAAGAGACCCAGTACTTC	CASSVQRGQETQYF
TRBJ2-5	.	TRBV5-1	.	TGCGCCAGCAGCTTGGTGGGCTCTGCAGGGTACGAGACCCAGTACTTC	CASSLVGSAGYETQYF
TRBJ1-2	.	TRBV29-1	few	TGCAGCGTTCCCCAGTGGACTTCCTATGGCTACACCTTC	CSVPQWTSYGYTF
TRBJ2-7	TRBD1	TRBV10-2	few	TGCGCCAGCATGGGGGAGGACAGGGGCAAATTCTCCTACGAGCAGTACTTC	CASMGEDRGKFSYEQYF
TRBJ2-7	TRBD1	TRBV7-3	many	TGTGCCAGCAGCTTCGGGGGACAGGGTACCCACGAGCAGTACTTC	CASSFGGQGTHEQYF
TRBJ2-1	.	TRBV29-1	.	TGCAGCGTTGATGTTGTCAATGAGCAGTTCTTC	CSVDVVNEQFF
TRBJ1-2	.	TRBV6-2/TRBV6-3	.	TGTGCCAGCAGTCACAGGGCCGGCTATGGCTACACCTTC	CASSHRAGYGYTF
TRBJ1-2	TRBD1	TRBV28	few	TGTGCCAGCAGTTTCCTAGGACAGGCCTCAAGGGGAAACTATGGCTACACCTTC	CASSFLGQASRGNYGYTF
TRBJ2-5	.	TRBV11-2	few	TGTGCCAGCAGCCCCTTTCCCGGTGACCAGTACTTC	CASSPFPGDQYF
TRBJ2-3	.	TRBV11-2	few	TGTGCCAGCAGCTTTGGAGGGAATGGTAGAGATACGCAGTATTTT	CASSFGGNGRDTQYF
TRBJ2-3	.	TRBV4-2	many	TGTGCCAGCAGCCAGGGGACAGCGGGGGATACGCAGTATTTT	CASSQGTAGDTQYF
TRBJ2-3	.	TRBV12-3/TRBV12-4	few	TGTGCCAGCGGAGGGGGACCCACAGATACGCAGTATTTT	CASGGGPTDTQYF
TRBJ1-4	.	TRBV29-1	.	TGCAGCGTTAAGGGGGCTAATGAAAAACTGTTTTTT	CSVKGANEKLFF
TRBJ2-7	TRBD2	TRBV20-1	.	TGCAGTGCCAACCCTAGCGGGGACCACGAGCAGTACTTC	CSANPSGDHEQYF